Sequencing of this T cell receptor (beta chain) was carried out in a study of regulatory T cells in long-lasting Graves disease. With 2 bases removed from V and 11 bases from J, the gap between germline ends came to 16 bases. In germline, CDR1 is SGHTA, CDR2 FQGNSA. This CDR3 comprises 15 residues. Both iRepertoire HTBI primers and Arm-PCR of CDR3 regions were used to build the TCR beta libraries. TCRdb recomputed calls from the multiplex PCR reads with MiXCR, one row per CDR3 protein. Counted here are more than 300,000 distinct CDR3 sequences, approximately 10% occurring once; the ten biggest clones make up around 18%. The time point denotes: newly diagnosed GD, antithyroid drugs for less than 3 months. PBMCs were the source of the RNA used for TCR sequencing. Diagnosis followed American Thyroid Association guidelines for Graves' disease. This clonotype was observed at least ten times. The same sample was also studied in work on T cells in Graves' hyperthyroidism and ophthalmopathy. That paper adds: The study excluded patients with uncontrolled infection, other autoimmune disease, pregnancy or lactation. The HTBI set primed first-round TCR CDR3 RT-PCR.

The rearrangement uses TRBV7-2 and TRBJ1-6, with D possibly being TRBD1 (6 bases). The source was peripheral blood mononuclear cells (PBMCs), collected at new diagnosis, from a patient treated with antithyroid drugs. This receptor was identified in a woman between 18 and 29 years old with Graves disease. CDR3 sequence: CASSLYRGTSAPLHF. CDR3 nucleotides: TGTGCCAGCAGCTTATATCGAGGGACATCCGCACCCCTCCACTTT.